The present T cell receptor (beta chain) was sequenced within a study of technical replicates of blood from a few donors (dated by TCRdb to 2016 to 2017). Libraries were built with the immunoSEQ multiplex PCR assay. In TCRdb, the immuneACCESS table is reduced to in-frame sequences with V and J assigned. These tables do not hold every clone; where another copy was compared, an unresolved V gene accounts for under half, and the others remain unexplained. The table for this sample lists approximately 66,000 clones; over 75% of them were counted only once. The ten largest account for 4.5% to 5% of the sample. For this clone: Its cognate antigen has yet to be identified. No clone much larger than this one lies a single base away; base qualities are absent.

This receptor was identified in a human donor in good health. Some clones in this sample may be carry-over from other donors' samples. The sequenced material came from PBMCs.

The CDR3 is CASRTGTGGTGELFF. The base sequence is TGCGCCAGCAGGACTGGGACAGGGGGCACCGGGGAGCTGTTTTTT. The chain uses TRBV4-1 and TRBJ2-2, and 11 junction bases match TRBD1. In the germline V gene, CDR1 corresponds to MGHRA and CDR2 to YSYEKL. The CDR3 starts with the cysteine, ends with the phenylalanine, and has 15 residues. The retained sequence is limited to the CDR3, 45 bases, with the frame set at the first base. Germline trimming: 6 bases from V, 4 bases from J; junction bases outside gene matches: 4.